This TCR beta chain originates from a study of lymphopenia after photon versus proton radiotherapy. The study's findings and limits: Oligoclonal CD8+ Temra expansion after nadir drove photon patients' diversity drop. Under photons, naive T cells and diversity fell while effector/memory populations rose. A bigger post-nadir fall in TCR diversity correlated inversely with survival time in deceased patients.

The CDR3 extends over 16 amino acids. V shed 5 bases, J shed 5 bases, and the junction held 11 bases outside the gene matches. Germline V CDR1 and CDR2: SGHRS, YFSETQ. About this clone itself: Its antigen is as yet unknown.

Method: immunoSEQ multiplex PCR; TCRdb's copy keeps in-frame clones and lacks some. In the table there are about 50,000 clones, 80% to 95% of which are singletons. The chain combines TRBV5-1 with TRBJ2-5; 11 nucleotides agree with TRBD2. The input for sequencing was peripheral blood, taken from a patient treated with photon-based radiotherapy. This receptor was identified in a woman between 40 and 55 years old with cholangiocarcinoma. CDR3 loop: CASRRLLAGGGETQYF. In DNA, the CDR3 is TGCGCCAGCAGGCGACTTCTAGCGGGGGGTGGCGAGACCCAGTACTTC.